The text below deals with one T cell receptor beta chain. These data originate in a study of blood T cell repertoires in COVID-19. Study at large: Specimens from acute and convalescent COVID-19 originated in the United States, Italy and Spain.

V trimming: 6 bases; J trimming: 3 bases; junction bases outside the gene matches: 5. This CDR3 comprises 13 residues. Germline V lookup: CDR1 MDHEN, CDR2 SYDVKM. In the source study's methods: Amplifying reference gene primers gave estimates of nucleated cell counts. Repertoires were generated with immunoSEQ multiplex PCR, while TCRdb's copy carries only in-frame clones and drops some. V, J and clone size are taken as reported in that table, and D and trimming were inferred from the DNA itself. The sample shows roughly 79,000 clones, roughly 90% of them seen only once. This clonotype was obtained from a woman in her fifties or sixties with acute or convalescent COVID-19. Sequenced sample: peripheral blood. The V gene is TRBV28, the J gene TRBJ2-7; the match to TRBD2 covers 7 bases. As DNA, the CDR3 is TGTGCCAGCAGAGCGGGCGGGGGCTACGAGCAGTACTTC. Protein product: CASRAGGGYEQYF.